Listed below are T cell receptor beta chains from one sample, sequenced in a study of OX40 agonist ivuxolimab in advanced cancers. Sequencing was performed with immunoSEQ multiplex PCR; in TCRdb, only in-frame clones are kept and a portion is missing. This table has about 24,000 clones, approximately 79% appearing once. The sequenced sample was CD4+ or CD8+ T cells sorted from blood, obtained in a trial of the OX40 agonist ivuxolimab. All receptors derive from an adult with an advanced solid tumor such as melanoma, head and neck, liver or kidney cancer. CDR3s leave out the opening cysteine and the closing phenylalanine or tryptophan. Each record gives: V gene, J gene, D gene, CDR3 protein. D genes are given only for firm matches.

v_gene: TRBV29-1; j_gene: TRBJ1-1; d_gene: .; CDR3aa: SVYRAGTEAF
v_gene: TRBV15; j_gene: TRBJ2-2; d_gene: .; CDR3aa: ATSRDRGGVLTGELF
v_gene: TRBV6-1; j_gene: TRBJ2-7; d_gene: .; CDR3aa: ASSEEAGGVDEQY
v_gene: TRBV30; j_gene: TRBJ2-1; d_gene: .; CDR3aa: AWSVVRENEQF
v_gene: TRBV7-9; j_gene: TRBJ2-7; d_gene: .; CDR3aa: ASNPSRGGEQY
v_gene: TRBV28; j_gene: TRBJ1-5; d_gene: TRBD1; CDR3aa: ASSPFDRVGQPQH
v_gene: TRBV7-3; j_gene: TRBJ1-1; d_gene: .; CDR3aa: ASSLGAGAF
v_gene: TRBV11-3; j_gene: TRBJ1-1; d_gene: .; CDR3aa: ASSLLVNTEAF
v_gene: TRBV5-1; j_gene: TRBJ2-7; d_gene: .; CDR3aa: ASSWGEGARYEQY
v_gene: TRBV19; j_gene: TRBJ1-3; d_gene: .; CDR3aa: ASSQTVSSGNTIY
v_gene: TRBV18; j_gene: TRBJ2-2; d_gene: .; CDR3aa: ASSPLITNTGELF
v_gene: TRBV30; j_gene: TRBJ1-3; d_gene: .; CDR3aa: AWSVGSSGSWNTIY
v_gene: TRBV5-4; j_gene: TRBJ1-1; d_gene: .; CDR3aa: ASSSGGDLYTEAF